This TCR beta chain was recovered during a study of blood T cells in healthy people across ages. For the second PCR, which ran for roughly 7 to 11 cycles, a sample-barcoded 5' primer and a J-beta primer mix were used. Each CDR3 protein is one row after TCRdb ran MiXCR on the 5' RACE reads. Here the sample spans hundreds of thousands of distinct CDR3 sequences, 45% to 50% being singletons. The V gene's germline CDR1 is DFQATT and CDR2 SNEGSKA (reference sequence). The CDR3 has 12 amino acids. The germline V and J ends were trimmed by 4 bases and 4 bases, with 10 bases remaining between them. V is TRBV20-1 and J is TRBJ1-2; D gene uncertain. The sequencing input was blood. This TCR was sampled from a woman aged 60-70 years in good health. Here the CDR3 DNA reads TGCAGTGCTACCTTTAGGGCCTATGGCTACACCTTC. It translates to CSATFRAYGYTF.